At least ten counts were recorded for the clone carrying this TCR beta chain. The entry originates in a study of T cells in Graves' hyperthyroidism and ophthalmopathy. TCR beta CDR3 regions were amplified from RNA transcripts. When the TCR CDR3 underwent first-round RT-PCR, the HTBI primer set was used. TCRdb passed the multiplex PCR reads through MiXCR, listing each CDR3 protein once. The sample includes about 620,000 distinct CDR3 sequences, about a sixth of them seen just once. Graves' hyperthyroidism qualified as stable when ophthalmopathy did not progress within 18 months. Exclusion criteria comprised uncontrolled infection, other autoimmune disease, pregnancy or lactation. This clonotype originated in a woman younger than 45 with Graves' hyperthyroidism. The specimen was blood.

The CDR3 sequence is CASSQNRGYEQYF. The DNA for the CDR3 is TGTGCCAGCAGCCAGAACAGGGGGTACGAGCAGTACTTC. The chain joins TRBV3-1 to TRBJ2-7; TRBD1 matches at 8 bases. This CDR3 is built from 13 residues. V trimming: 3 bases; J trimming: 4 bases; junction bases outside the gene matches: 2. The germline V gene encodes CDR1 LGHDT and CDR2 YNNKEL (reference sequence).